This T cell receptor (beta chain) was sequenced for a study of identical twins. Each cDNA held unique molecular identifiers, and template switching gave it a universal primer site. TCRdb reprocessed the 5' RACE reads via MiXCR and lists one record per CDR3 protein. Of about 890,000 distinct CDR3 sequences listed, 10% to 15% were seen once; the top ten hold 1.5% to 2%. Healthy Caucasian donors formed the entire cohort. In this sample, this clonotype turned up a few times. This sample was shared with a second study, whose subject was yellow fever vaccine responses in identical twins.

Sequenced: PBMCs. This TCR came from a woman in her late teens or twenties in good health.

The DNA of the CDR3 is TGCGCCAGCAGCAAGGGTCTTTGGGAGACCCAGTACTTC. Translating it yields CASSKGLWETQYF. The V gene is TRBV4-1, the J gene TRBJ2-5; no clear D gene. The CDR3 is 13 amino acids. With 5 bases removed from V and 5 bases from J, the gap between germline ends came to 12 bases. The germline gives CDR1 MGHRA, CDR2 YSYEKL.